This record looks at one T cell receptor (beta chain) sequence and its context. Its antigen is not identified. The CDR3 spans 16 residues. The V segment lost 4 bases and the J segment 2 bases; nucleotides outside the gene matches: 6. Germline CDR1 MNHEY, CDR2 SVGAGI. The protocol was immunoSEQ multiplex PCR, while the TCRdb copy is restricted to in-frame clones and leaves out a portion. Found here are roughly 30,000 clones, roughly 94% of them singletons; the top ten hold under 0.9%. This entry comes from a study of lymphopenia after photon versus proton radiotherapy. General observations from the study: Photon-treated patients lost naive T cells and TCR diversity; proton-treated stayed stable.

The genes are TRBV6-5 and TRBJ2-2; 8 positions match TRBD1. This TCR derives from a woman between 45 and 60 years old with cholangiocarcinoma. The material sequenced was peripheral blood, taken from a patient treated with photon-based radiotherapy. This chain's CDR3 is CASSSWTGYNTGELFF. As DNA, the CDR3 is TGTGCCAGCAGTTCCTGGACAGGGTACAACACCGGGGAGCTGTTTTTT.